These 16 T cell receptor beta chains share one sample of origin, sequenced in a study of blood T cell repertoires in COVID-19. The method was immunoSEQ multiplex PCR; TCRdb's version includes in-frame clones alone and lacks a portion of them. This repertoire shows approximately 330,000 clones, approximately 86% found once; its top ten account for around 4.5%. The sequenced sample was PBMCs or T cells enriched from blood (not recorded which). Receptor source: a woman aged 40 to 50 with acute COVID-19.

The V and J genes are TRBV7-9 and TRBJ1-6, with 10 bases aligning to TRBD1. With 5 bases clipped from V and 1 base from J, the junction kept 8 bases outside the gene matches. This CDR3 has 18 amino acids. From germline, CDR1 is SEHNR and CDR2 FQNEAQ (reference sequence). Here the CDR3 DNA reads TGTGCCAGCAGCGCGGGACAGGGGACGGCATCCTATAATTCACCCCTCCACTTT. Its translation: CASSAGQGTASYNSPLHF.

This clone has just a few counts. The chain links TRBV12-3 or TRBV12-4 to TRBJ2-4; D uncertain. The CDR3 length is 13 residues. V lost 3 bases to trimming and J lost 8 bases, with 11 bases between them. The CDR3 DNA reads TGTGCCAGCAGTTTTTCTAGTCTGTACATTCAGTACTTC. Translation: CASSFSSLYIQYF.

The chain combines TRBV4-1 with TRBJ2-5, with 7 bases aligning to TRBD2. In germline, CDR1 is MGHRA, CDR2 YSYEKL. The CDR3 covers 15 residues. The V gene end was trimmed by 4 bases and the J gene end by 7 bases; junction bases not matched to a gene: 12. The CDR3 sequence: CASSLSGRNVGTQYF. The CDR3 DNA is TGCGCCAGCAGCCTCTCCGGGAGGAATGTAGGGACCCAGTACTTC.

The V call is TRBV7-3, the J call TRBJ2-1; TRBD2 aligns across 10 bases. The CDR3 has 20 amino acids. The germline V gene encodes CDR1 SGHTA and CDR2 FQGTGA. Losses at the gene ends were 5 bases for V and 3 bases for J; bases not matched to a gene: 19. The CDR3 reads CASSLHPGVLAGAFYNEQFF. The CDR3 DNA reads TGTGCCAGCAGCCTACACCCGGGCGTCCTAGCGGGGGCCTTCTACAATGAGCAGTTCTTC.

The V gene is TRBV24-1, the J gene TRBJ1-2, with no clear D. The V gene's germline CDR1 is KGHDR and CDR2 SFDVKD. V gave up 4 bases and J gave up 4 bases, with 12 bases separating them. The CDR3 extends over 14 amino acids. CDR3 protein: CATSDRTATYGYTF. CDR3 DNA sequence: TGTGCCACCAGTGACCGTACAGCCACCTATGGCTACACCTTC.

The chain is built from TRBV11-3 and TRBJ2-1; 11 positions agree with TRBD2. J gave up 7 bases and V 5 bases, and 10 bases lay outside the gene matches. CDR3 length: 16 residues. The germline gives CDR1 SGHNT, CDR2 YENEEA. The CDR3 protein is CASSTTLAGGGNEQFF. The DNA of the CDR3 is TGTGCCAGCAGCACAACTCTAGCGGGAGGAGGTAATGAGCAGTTCTTC.

This clone was recorded only once. The chain recombines TRBV19 with TRBJ2-5, with D tentatively TRBD1 (5 bases). This CDR3 has 12 residues. Trimming removed 3 bases from V and 7 bases from J, with 9 bases in between. The V gene's germline CDR1 is LNHDA and CDR2 SQIVND (reference sequence). DNA of the CDR3: TGTGCCAGTAGTATGTCCCAGGGGACCCAGTACTTC. Translation: CASSMSQGTQYF.

The chain combines TRBV7-6 with TRBJ2-1, with 9 bases that match TRBD1. Losses at the gene ends were 4 bases for V and 3 bases for J; bases not matched to a gene: 4. This CDR3 contains 15 residues. The germline V gene has CDR1 SGHVS and CDR2 FNYEAQ. The CDR3 sequence is CASSSGTGYYNEQFF. DNA for the CDR3: TGTGCCAGCAGCTCCGGGACAGGGTACTACAATGAGCAGTTCTTC.

The chain employs TRBV3-1 (or the pseudogene TRBV3-2) and TRBJ2-5; D may be TRBD1 (6 bases). Germline assignment: CDR1 LGHDT and CDR2 YNNKEL (reference sequence). The CDR3 runs to 14 residues. V was trimmed by 3 bases and J by 5 bases, leaving 13 bases between them. CDR3 bases: TGTGCCAGCAGCCAGGATCACAGGGTCGAGACCCAGTACTTC. Its translation is CASSQDHRVETQYF.

This chain uses TRBV5-1 with TRBJ2-7; D might be TRBD1 (6 bases). The V gene lost 4 bases and the J gene lost 3 bases, with 8 bases spanning the gap. The CDR3 covers 12 residues. Germline values: CDR1 SGHRS, CDR2 YFSETQ. As DNA, the CDR3 is TGCGCCAGCAGCCGGGACAACTACGAGCAGTACTTC. It yields the protein CASSRDNYEQYF.

The V and J genes are TRBV6-5 and TRBJ2-1; the D gene is possibly TRBD2 (5 bases). Germline lookup yields CDR1 MNHEY and CDR2 SVGAGI. This CDR3 spans 13 amino acids. V was clipped by 7 bases and J by 8 bases, with 15 bases between them. The CDR3 sequence is CASTSPGGYEQFF. The CDR3 DNA sequence: TGTGCCAGCACTTCCCCGGGCGGGTATGAGCAGTTCTTC.

The rearrangement uses TRBV19 and TRBJ2-6; 10 nucleotides line up with TRBD1. V lost 6 bases and J lost 4; bases outside the gene matches: 6. CDR3 length equals 16 residues. CDR1 LNHDA and CDR2 SQIVND come from the germline V gene (reference sequence). As DNA, the CDR3 is TGTGCCAGTAGACAGGGACAGGGGACCGGGGCCAACGTCCTGACTTTC. Translated: CASRQGQGTGANVLTF.

The chain recombines TRBV19 with TRBJ2-3; possibly TRBD1 for D (6 bases). Germline values: CDR1 LNHDA, CDR2 SQIVND (reference sequence). CDR3 length equals 14 residues. Trimming shortened V by 2 bases and J by 7 bases, and 13 bases separated the two germline ends. CDR3 coding DNA: TGTGCCAGTAGTATAACACAGGGTCGGAATACGCAGTATTTT. This encodes CASSITQGRNTQYF.

The genes are TRBV6-2 or TRBV6-3 and TRBJ1-1, with 12 bases fitting TRBD1. CDR1 MNHEY and CDR2 SVGEGT come from the germline V gene. The CDR3 runs to 14 residues. J gave up 10 bases and V 0 bases, and 3 bases lay outside the gene matches. The CDR3 protein is CASSYSGTGGRAFF. DNA for the CDR3: TGTGCCAGCAGTTACTCCGGGACAGGGGGCAGAGCTTTCTTT.

A word on this clone: One junction end disagrees with the germline gene, perhaps due to a read error. Here the CDR3 DNA reads TGTGCCAGCAGCTTTCTTTTTAACAATGAAGCTTTCTTT. Translating gives CASSFLFNNEAFF. The chain combines TRBV5-5 with TRBJ1-1, with unresolved D. CDR3 size: 13 residues. In germline, CDR1 is SGHKS, CDR2 YYEKEE (reference sequence).

V gene TRBV10-3 combines with J gene TRBJ2-3; TRBD2 aligns across 10 bases. The CDR3 is made up of 18 amino acids. V lost 7 bases, J lost 2 bases, and 15 bases stayed unmatched. CDR1 is ENHRY, CDR2 SYGVKD, per germline. CDR3 in amino acids: CAINNPEGSGRYTDTQYF. The CDR3 coding sequence is TGTGCCATCAATAATCCGGAGGGTAGCGGGAGGTACACAGATACGCAGTATTTT.